This TCR beta chain emerged from a study of blood T cell repertoires in COVID-19. Sequencing used immunoSEQ multiplex PCR; TCRdb keeps in-frame clones, though not all of them. The sample has more than 80,000 clones; 71% are singletons. V lost 0 bases and J lost 8, with 16 bases in between. CDR1 GTSNPN and CDR2 SVGIG come from the germline V gene (reference sequence). The CDR3 length is 15 residues. This chain connects TRBV30 to TRBJ1-4; the D gene is possibly TRBD1 (5 bases). The material sequenced was peripheral blood. This TCR came from a human donor with acute or convalescent COVID-19. The donor label of this sample is uncertain. The CDR3 coding sequence is TGTGCCTGGAGTGTACTGGGGCAGGCTGGCGAAAAACTGTTTTTT. Encoded protein: CAWSVLGQAGEKLFF.